The next 28 T cell receptor beta chains were all read from a single sample in a study of T-cell memory formation after mild COVID-19 (dated by TCRdb to the early 2020s). The library was generated by 5' RACE. This sample was sequenced with an Illumina NovaSeq 6000. The public sequencing data were trimmed at Q25 with fastp and processed into clonotypes with MiXCR by TCRdb, which kept only in-frame beta chains. Identical CDR3 proteins give one entry, which carries the most common genes and DNA. Within this sample are about 55,000 distinct CDR3 sequences, with approximately 9.5% of them counted one time only. Clones ranked in the top ten supply less than 1.5% of the sample. The sequencing sample was made of PBMCs or a T cell subset sorted from them (not recorded which). These receptors all come from a man younger than 30 who had mild COVID-19 (a few samples of this study predate the infection). The sample titles of this study are shuffled in the database, so cell type and time point are left out; the donor was told from shared clones.

This clonotype appeared many times. V gene TRBV5-1 combines with J gene TRBJ2-5, with TRBD2 identical over 7 bases. Germline-derived CDR1 and CDR2 are SGHRS and YFSETQ. J was trimmed by 3 bases and V by 0 bases; bases with no gene match: 5. The CDR3 spans 15 residues. CDR3 sequence reads: CASSLDGTTEETQYF. CDR3 coding DNA: TGCGCCAGCAGCTTGGACGGGACTACCGAAGAGACCCAGTACTTC.

This clonotype was detected once. The chain joins TRBV4-2 to TRBJ2-3; no clear D. V shed 0 bases and J shed 4 bases, with 8 bases lying between them. Germline V gene data show CDR1 as LGHNA and CDR2 as YNFKEQ. CDR3 length: 14 amino acids. Written as DNA, the CDR3 is TGTGCCAGCAGCCAAGAGGGTAGCCCAGATACGCAGTATTTT. Its protein product is CASSQEGSPDTQYF.

This clonotype was observed a handful of times. The chain uses TRBV24-1 and TRBJ1-5; no firm D call. Germline V gives CDR1 KGHDR, CDR2 SFDVKD. Trimming shortened V by 4 bases and J by 11 bases, and 11 bases separated the two germline ends. The CDR3 extends over 12 amino acids. Written as DNA, the CDR3 is TGTGCCACCAGTGACCCAAGTGGGACCCAGCATTTT. Its protein product is CATSDPSGTQHF.

This rearrangement joins TRBV18 to TRBJ2-7; D is perhaps TRBD1 or TRBD2 (5 bases each). Germline CDR1 KGHSH, CDR2 LQKENI. CDR3 length: 13 residues. V dropped 2 bases and J dropped 5 bases, with 10 bases sitting between them. The CDR3 DNA sequence: TGTGCCAGCTCACCAGAGGGACGAAACGAGCAGTACGTC. This encodes CASSPEGRNEQYV.

This clonotype was observed many times. This sequence joins TRBV3-1 and TRBJ2-7; D is perhaps TRBD2 (6 bases). CDR1 is LGHDT, CDR2 YNNKEL, per germline (reference sequence). This CDR3 is 14 amino acids long. Trimming removed 1 base from V and 6 bases from J, with 13 bases in between. The CDR3, as DNA: TGTGCCAGCAGCCAAGGGATGCGAGCGGGCGAGCAGTACGTC. Protein sequence: CASSQGMRAGEQYV.

This clonotype was observed a handful of times. The chain uses TRBV4-3 and TRBJ1-6; the D gene is possibly TRBD1 (5 bases). This CDR3 region has 16 residues. The V gene's germline CDR1 is LGHNA and CDR2 YSLEER. V dropped 3 bases and J dropped 6 bases, with 15 bases sitting between them. The CDR3 DNA sequence: TGCGCCAGCAGCCAGAATCCTAGCGGGGCTAATTCACCCCTCCACTTT. The encoded protein is CASSQNPSGANSPLHF.

The rearrangement joins TRBV5-1 to TRBJ2-5; 9 positions agree with TRBD2. Germline-derived CDR1 and CDR2 are SGHRS and YFSETQ. V shed 2 bases, J shed 4 bases, and the junction held 6 bases outside the gene matches. There are 15 residues in the CDR3. The CDR3 DNA follows: TGCGCCAGCAGCTTTCGCGGGGGGGCACGAGAGACCCAGTACTTC. It translates to CASSFRGGARETQYF.

The V call is TRBV28, the J call TRBJ2-3; 9 bases are shared with TRBD2. Germline V gene lookup returns CDR1 MDHEN and CDR2 SYDVKM. The CDR3 contains 17 residues. The trim removed 6 bases at V and 4 bases at J, leaving 14 bases unmatched. The CDR3 bases are TGTGCCAGCAGCCTATGGGGTAGCGGGGGTGGATCAGATACGCAGTATTTT. Translated: CASSLWGSGGGSDTQYF.

This chain connects TRBV5-1 to TRBJ2-1; unclear D gene. The CDR3 has 11 amino acids. The V and J ends lost 3 bases and 9 bases respectively, with 7 bases between them. Per germline, CDR1 SGHRS and CDR2 YFSETQ. For the CDR3, the DNA is TGCGCCAGCAGCTCGGCGGTTGAGCAGTTCTTC. It codes for CASSSAVEQFF. The variable domain in full, completed from reference TRBV5-1 and TRBJ2-1, reads KAGVTQTPRYLIKTRGQQVTLSCSPISGHRSVSWYQQTPGQGLQFLFEYFSETQRNKGNFPGRFSGRQFSNSRSEMNVSTLELGDSALYLCASSSAVEQFFGPGTRLTVL.

The V gene is TRBV14, the J gene TRBJ2-7; D might be TRBD1 (5 bases). This CDR3 region has 14 residues. Germline V gene sequence: CDR1 SGHDN, CDR2 FVKESK. V was trimmed by 2 bases and J by 3 bases, leaving 11 bases between them. The CDR3 protein is CASSQITGRYEQYV. The DNA of the CDR3 is TGTGCCAGCAGCCAAATAACAGGCCGCTACGAGCAGTACGTC.

This clonotype was observed a few times. CDR3 loop: CASSLWRGTDTQYF. The CDR3 nucleotides read TGTGCCAGCAGCTTGTGGCGGGGCACAGATACGCAGTATTTT. The J gene is TRBJ2-3, the V gene TRBV5-8, with a tentative D call TRBD2 (5 bases). This CDR3 has 14 residues. Germline CDR1 is SGHTS and CDR2 is YDEGEE. Between the trimmed V and J ends, which lost 1 base and 1 base, there was a span of 7 bases. The full variable domain, in which reference TRBV5-8 and TRBJ2-3 provide the parts outside the CDR3, is EAGVTQSPTHLIKTRGQQATLRCSPISGHTSVYWYQQALGLGLQFLLWYDEGEERNRGNFPPRFSGRQFPNYSSELNVNALELEDSALYLCASSLWRGTDTQYFGPGTRLTVL.

The chain joins TRBV6-1 to TRBJ1-1, with D possibly being TRBD1 (5 bases). There are 13 residues in the CDR3. Germline CDR1 MNHNS, CDR2 SASEGT. Trimming pared 2 bases from V and 4 bases from J, leaving 8 bases between. The CDR3 spells CASSEHGTTEAFF. CDR3 nucleotides: TGTGCCAGCAGTGAACACGGGACCACTGAAGCTTTCTTT.

The chain carries TRBV10-3 and TRBJ2-7; D might be TRBD2 (6 bases). This CDR3 spans 14 amino acids. V lost 10 bases and J lost 1, with 17 bases in between. Germline V gene data show CDR1 as ENHRY and CDR2 as SYGVKD. The CDR3 spells CASGDSTGSYEQYF. The CDR3 DNA sequence: TGTGCCAGCGGGGACTCTACGGGGTCCTACGAGCAGTACTTC.

The rearrangement uses TRBV12-3 or TRBV12-4 and TRBJ2-3; TRBD2 matches at 13 bases. CDR3 length equals 16 residues. Trimming took 4 bases from V and 2 from J; bases not matched to a gene: 3. The CDR3 sequence is CASSSGLAGSTDTQYF. CDR3 DNA sequence: TGTGCCAGCAGTTCGGGACTAGCGGGGTCCACAGATACGCAGTATTTT.

This clonotype was found a few times. The chain couples TRBV21-1 to TRBJ1-5; the DNA was not compared with TRBD1, the D call given in the table. TRBV21-1 is a recognized pseudogene. The length of the CDR3 is 16 residues. The CDR3 DNA is TGTGCCAGCAGCAAGGACGGGGTGCTACGGAATCAGCCCCAGCATTTT. Amino acids: CASSKDGVLRNQPQHF.

The genes are TRBV6-6 and TRBJ1-4; D is perhaps TRBD1 (6 bases). The CDR3 loop spans 15 amino acids. V lost 5 bases and J lost 3, with 13 bases in between. Looked up from germline, CDR1 is MNHNY and CDR2 is SVGAGI (reference sequence). The CDR3 reads CASSEPQGANEKLFF. Written as DNA, the CDR3 is TGTGCCAGCAGTGAGCCACAGGGAGCTAATGAAAAACTGTTTTTT.

This clonotype was seen more than once but under ten times. V is TRBV20-1 and J is TRBJ2-1, with D possibly TRBD2 on 5 matching bases. V was cut by 7 bases and J by 10 bases, with 17 bases left in between. The CDR3 runs to 12 residues. CDR1 and CDR2 (germline): DFQATT, SNEGSKA (reference sequence). In nucleotides, the CDR3 is TGCAGTGTTCACGACGGGATTCGGGAGCAGTTCTTC. The encoded protein is CSVHDGIREQFF.

This rearrangement joins TRBV7-2 to TRBJ2-2; the D gene is possibly TRBD1 (6 bases). V lost 5 bases, J lost 7 bases, and 11 bases lay in between. Per the germline V gene, CDR1 is SGHTA and CDR2 is FQGNSA. The CDR3 runs to 13 residues. For the CDR3, the DNA is TGTGCCAGCAGCGGTACAGGGATCGGGGAGCTGTTTTTT. As protein: CASSGTGIGELFF.

This clonotype has ten or more counts. The chain combines TRBV18 with TRBJ2-1; 9 nucleotides match TRBD2. The V gene end was trimmed by 0 bases and the J gene end by 2 bases; junction bases not matched to a gene: 2. The CDR3 contains 16 residues. Germline V gene lookup returns CDR1 KGHSH and CDR2 LQKENI. The CDR3 sequence is CASSPPGLATYNEQFF. CDR3 DNA: TGTGCCAGCTCACCACCGGGACTAGCTACCTACAATGAGCAGTTCTTC. Full variable domain (missing parts from reference TRBV18 and TRBJ2-1): NAGVMQNPRHLVRRRGQEARLRCSPMKGHSHVYWYRQLPEEGLKFMVYLQKENIIDESGMPKERFSAEFPKEGPSILRIQQVVRGDSAAYFCASSPPGLATYNEQFFGPGTRLTVL.

The rearrangement uses TRBV29-1 and TRBJ1-1; 7 bases are shared with TRBD1. Germline loops: CDR1 SQVTM, CDR2 ANQGSEA. With V trimmed by 5 bases and J by 6 bases, 9 bases remained unmatched. CDR3 length equals 13 residues. CDR3: CSVNRGATAEAFF. The CDR3 DNA sequence: TGCAGCGTTAACAGGGGTGCGACGGCTGAAGCTTTCTTT.

The chain employs TRBV2 and TRBJ1-1; unclear D gene. V was pared by 4 bases and J by 4 bases, with 7 bases between. The CDR3 length is 12 residues. Germline V gives CDR1 SNHLY, CDR2 FYNNEI. The CDR3 DNA follows: TGTGCCAGCAGTGTAGGTCCCACTGAAGCTTTCTTT. Its protein product is CASSVGPTEAFF.

This clonotype was observed a few times. CDR3 in amino acids: CAISESLGHRGSPLHF. CDR3 nucleotide sequence: TGTGCCATCAGTGAGTCGTTGGGACACCGTGGTTCACCCCTCCACTTT. The rearrangement uses TRBV10-3 and TRBJ1-6; a weak D match, TRBD1 (6 bases). Per germline, CDR1 ENHRY and CDR2 SYGVKD. There are 16 residues in the CDR3. Trimming left V 0 bases short and J 9 bases short, with 15 bases between.

This clonotype was recorded at least ten times. The chain links TRBV7-2 to TRBJ2-7; D call uncertain. This CDR3 region has 14 residues. CDR1 and CDR2 (germline): SGHTA, FQGNSA. V shed 2 bases and J shed 0 bases, with 8 bases lying between them. The CDR3 nucleotides read TGTGCCAGCAGCTTAACCAGGAGCTCCTACGAGCAGTACGTC. Amino acids: CASSLTRSSYEQYV.

The sample holds a few counts of this clonotype. The V and J genes are TRBV12-3 or TRBV12-4 and TRBJ1-1; possibly TRBD1 for D (6 bases). This CDR3 spans 15 amino acids. The V end was cut by 2 bases, the J end by 1 base, with 11 bases between. The CDR3 here is CASSLWRGENTEAFF. The CDR3 DNA reads TGTGCCAGCAGTTTATGGAGGGGGGAGAACACTGAAGCTTTCTTT.

This clonotype turned up a few times. This chain links TRBV12-3 or TRBV12-4 with TRBJ2-2; D is undetermined. The CDR3 has 11 residues. The V end lost 6 bases, the J end lost 5 bases, and 4 bases lay between the germline ends. CDR3 residues: CASRRTGELFF. CDR3 coding DNA: TGTGCCAGCAGAAGAACCGGGGAGCTGTTTTTT.

The chain couples TRBV7-2 to TRBJ1-2; D is ambiguous. The V end lost 0 bases, the J end lost 8 bases, and 13 bases lay between the germline ends. The CDR3 runs 14 residues. The germline V gene encodes CDR1 SGHTA and CDR2 FQGNSA. The DNA for the CDR3 is TGTGCCAGCAGCTTAGCAGGGATGTCGGGAGGCTACACCTTC. It specifies CASSLAGMSGGYTF.

The V and J genes are TRBV5-1 and TRBJ2-7; D may be TRBD1 (5 bases). The CDR3 extends over 12 amino acids. CDR1 and CDR2 (germline): SGHRS, YFSETQ. V lost 4 bases and J lost 4, with 9 bases in between. This chain's CDR3 is CASSADSYEQYF. The CDR3 bases are TGCGCCAGCAGCGCTGACAGTTACGAGCAGTACTTC.

This clonotype was recorded at least ten times. This sequence joins TRBV7-2 and TRBJ1-6; D is ambiguous. The V gene's germline CDR1 is SGHTA and CDR2 FQGNSA. CDR3 length: 15 residues. With 4 bases removed from V and 7 bases from J, the gap between germline ends came to 14 bases. CDR3 in DNA: TGTGCCAGCAGCTCCCCGGGATCGGAGAATTCACCCCTCCACTTT. Encoded protein: CASSSPGSENSPLHF.